The 15 T cell receptor beta chains presented below share a single source sample, sequenced in a study of T-cell memory formation after mild COVID-19. TCRdb re-called the 5' RACE reads with MiXCR, one entry per CDR3 protein. The profile shows hundreds of thousands of distinct CDR3 sequences, 15% of them singletons. The sequenced sample consisted of PBMCs or a T cell subset sorted from them (not recorded which). These receptors were taken from an adult woman who had mild COVID-19 (a few samples of this study predate the infection). Cell type and time point are not known.

This clonotype came up a few times. The chain uses TRBV3-1 and TRBJ2-7; D might be TRBD1 (5 bases). V gave up 1 base and J gave up 2 bases, with 9 bases separating them. The CDR3 is 14 residues long. Per the germline V gene, CDR1 is LGHDT and CDR2 is YNNKEL (reference sequence). CDR3 sequence reads: CASSQGTSTYEQYF. The CDR3 DNA is TGTGCCAGCAGCCAAGGGACATCTACCTACGAGCAGTACTTC.

This clonotype was counted many times. This CDR3 reads CASSASWWGTSYEQYF. In DNA, the CDR3 is TGTGCCAGCAGCGCATCCTGGTGGGGTACCTCCTACGAGCAGTACTTC. This sequence joins TRBV5-5 and TRBJ2-7, with D unresolved. CDR3 length equals 16 residues. CDR1 is SGHKS, CDR2 YYEKEE, per germline (reference sequence). The ends were cut back, 4 bases at V and 0 bases at J, with 17 bases in the middle.

There are many counts of this clonotype. V usage is TRBV6-5 and J usage is TRBJ2-5, with D maybe TRBD1 (6 bases). This CDR3 contains 13 residues. Trimming shortened V by 7 bases and J by 2 bases, and 11 bases separated the two germline ends. CDR1 MNHEY and CDR2 SVGAGI come from the germline V gene. In nucleotides, the CDR3 is TGTGCCAGCACCATGGACAGTCAAGAGACCCAGTACTTC. This encodes CASTMDSQETQYF.

This clonotype was seen at least ten times. V is TRBV15 and J is TRBJ2-4; 11 bases map to TRBD1. Trimming cost V 2 bases and J 8 bases; bases outside gene matches: 5. CDR3 length equals 15 residues. Germline-derived CDR1 and CDR2 are LNHNV and YYDKDF (reference sequence). CDR3 DNA: TGTGCCACCAGCAGACAGGACAGGGGGCTAGACATTCAGTACTTC. Translation gives CATSRQDRGLDIQYF.

Only a few counts were recorded for this clonotype. V usage is TRBV7-2 and J usage is TRBJ1-1; a weak D match, TRBD1 (6 bases). The germline gives CDR1 SGHTA, CDR2 FQGNSA. The CDR3 contains 16 residues. With 2 bases removed from V and 1 base from J, the gap between germline ends came to 14 bases. CDR3 sequence (DNA): TGTGCCAGCAGCTTAAGGGTGACAGGTCCGAACACTGAAGCTTTCTTT. Its translation: CASSLRVTGPNTEAFF. The full variable domain, completed using reference TRBV7-2 and TRBJ1-1, is GAGVSQSPSNKVTEKGKDVELRCDPISGHTALYWYRQSLGQGLEFLIYFQGNSAPDKSGLPSDRFSAERTGGSVSTLTIQRTQQEDSAVYLCASSLRVTGPNTEAFFGQGTRLTVV.

The chain's CDR3 is CASSSPQAYSYNEQFF. The DNA of the CDR3 is TGTGCCAGCAGTTCCCCTCAAGCTTACTCCTACAATGAGCAGTTCTTC. V and J are TRBV27 and TRBJ2-1; D gene ambiguous. The germline V and J ends were trimmed by 4 bases and 0 bases, with 13 bases remaining between them. Germline CDR1 and CDR2: MNHEY and SMNVEV (reference sequence). There are 16 residues in the CDR3.

This clonotype was observed a handful of times. This chain links TRBV12-3 or TRBV12-4 with TRBJ1-4; 9 bases align to TRBD1. The CDR3 is 14 residues long. After removal of 6 bases from V and 8 bases from J, the junction contained 7 bases not matched to a gene. Here the CDR3 DNA reads TGTGCCAGCAGAGTGACAGGGGGACGGGAAAAACTGTTTTTT. This translates into CASRVTGGREKLFF.

Written as DNA, the CDR3 is TGTGCCACCAGCAGAGAAAGCGGGCCAAGCTCCTACGAGCAGTACTTC. Its translation is CATSRESGPSSYEQYF. The V call is TRBV15, the J call TRBJ2-7; perhaps TRBD2 as D (6 bases). CDR3 length: 16 residues. V was pared by 0 bases and J by 0 bases, with 12 bases between. Germline V gene lookup returns CDR1 LNHNV and CDR2 YYDKDF (reference sequence).

CDR3 protein: CSARTQYYEQYF. CDR3 nucleotide sequence: TGCAGCGCCCGGACGCAATACTACGAGCAGTACTTC. The rearrangement uses TRBV29-1 and TRBJ2-7; D uncertain. The length of the CDR3 is 12 residues. Germline loops: CDR1 SQVTM, CDR2 ANQGSEA. The V and J ends lost 7 bases and 3 bases respectively, with 13 bases between them.

In this sample, this clonotype turned up a few times. The gene calls are TRBV3-1 and TRBJ2-2, with a possible D match to TRBD1 (5 bases). CDR1 is LGHDT, CDR2 YNNKEL, per germline (reference sequence). The CDR3 consists of 15 residues. Between the trimmed V and J ends, which lost 0 bases and 0 bases, there was a span of 5 bases. The CDR3 sequence: CASSQDRANTGELFF. The DNA for the CDR3 is TGTGCCAGCAGCCAAGACAGGGCGAACACCGGGGAGCTGTTTTTT.

This clonotype was seen a handful of times. This chain uses TRBV2 with TRBJ2-1; no firm D call. V was shortened by 2 bases and J by 9 bases, with 11 bases between the two germline ends. Germline CDR1 reads SNHLY; CDR2 reads FYNNEI. The CDR3 sequence is 13 residues long. The CDR3 spells CASSETTVTEQFF. The CDR3 region has the DNA TGTGCCAGCAGTGAAACCACAGTGACTGAGCAGTTCTTC. The whole variable domain, filled in from reference TRBV2 and TRBJ2-1, reads EPEVTQTPSHQVTQMGQEVILRCVPISNHLYFYWYRQILGQKVEFLVSFYNNEISEKSEIFDDQFSVERPDGSNFTLKIRSTKLEDSAMYFCASSETTVTEQFFGPGTRLTVL.

This clonotype showed up just a few times. The gene calls are TRBV7-2 and TRBJ2-2; 9 nucleotides line up with TRBD2. CDR1 SGHTA and CDR2 FQGNSA come from the germline V gene. The junction had 2 bases not matched to a gene; V was cut back by 5 bases and J by 7 bases. The CDR3 totals 13 residues. The DNA of the CDR3 is TGTGCCAGCAGCCGGACTAGCGTCGGGGAGCTGTTTTTT. Its translation is CASSRTSVGELFF.

This rearrangement joins TRBV10-3 to TRBJ1-2; a possible D gene is TRBD1 (5 bases). Germline CDR1 ENHRY, CDR2 SYGVKD. The CDR3 extends over 15 amino acids. The V and J ends lost 4 bases and 1 base respectively, with 13 bases between them. The CDR3 loop reads CAISGGDKLNYGYTF. CDR3 DNA sequence: TGTGCCATCAGTGGGGGCGATAAGCTTAACTATGGCTACACCTTC.

There are many counts of this clonotype. This chain connects TRBV20-1 to TRBJ2-7; D is possibly TRBD1 or TRBD2 (5 bases each). Trimming pared 3 bases from V and 3 bases from J, leaving 21 bases between. Looked up from germline, CDR1 is DFQATT and CDR2 is SNEGSKA (reference sequence). The length of the CDR3 is 16 residues. In DNA form, the CDR3 reads TGCAGTGCTAGTCTTGGGGGTAGGGCCAGCGGCTACGAGCAGTACTTC. Protein sequence: CSASLGGRASGYEQYF.

This clonotype was counted once. The CDR3, as DNA: TGTGCCAGTAGTCCCCTATCTCGACAGCTTTTTTATGGCTACACCTTC. It codes for CASSPLSRQLFYGYTF. This chain joins TRBV19 and TRBJ1-2; D may be TRBD1 (5 bases). V gave up 5 bases and J gave up 5 bases, with 21 bases separating them. The CDR3 contains 16 residues. CDR1 and CDR2 (germline): LNHDA, SQIVND (reference sequence).